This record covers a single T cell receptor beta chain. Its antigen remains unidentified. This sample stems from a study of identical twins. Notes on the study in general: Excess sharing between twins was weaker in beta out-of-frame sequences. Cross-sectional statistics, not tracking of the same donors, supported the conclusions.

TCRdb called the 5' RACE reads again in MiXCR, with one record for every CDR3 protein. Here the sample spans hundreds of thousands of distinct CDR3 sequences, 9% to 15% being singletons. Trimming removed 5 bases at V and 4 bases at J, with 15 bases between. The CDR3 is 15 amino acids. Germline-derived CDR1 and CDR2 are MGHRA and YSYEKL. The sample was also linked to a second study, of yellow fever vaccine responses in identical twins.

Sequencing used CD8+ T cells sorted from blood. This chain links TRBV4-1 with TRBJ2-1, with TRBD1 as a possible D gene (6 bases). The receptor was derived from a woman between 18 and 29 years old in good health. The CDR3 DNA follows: TGCGCCAGCAGCATCCGGGACATGGAATACAATGAGCAGTTCTTC. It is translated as CASSIRDMEYNEQFF.